Described below is a single T cell receptor (beta chain) sequence and its context. This specimen comes from a study of shared clonotypes between healthy human individuals. This CDR3 spans 15 amino acids. V shed 1 base and J shed 3 bases, with 10 bases lying between them. Germline V gene lookup returns CDR1 MNHNS and CDR2 SASEGT. Original analysis: Filtering differed, since immunoSEQ gave only junction sequences and no quality scores. TCRdb keeps only in-frame clones here, not all; method: immunoSEQ multiplex PCR. For V, J and clone size, that table is used; D and trimming come from the DNA. The sample gives some 2,000,000 clones, approximately 95% of which show up once; roughly 0.13% is in the top ten.

Sample: naive CD4+ T cells sorted from blood. Sample subset: CD45RA+ positively selected. The receptor was isolated from a man between 18 and 29 years old in good health. V and J are TRBV6-1 and TRBJ1-5; no clear D gene. The DNA of the CDR3 is TGTGCCAGCAGTGAAGGCGGCAGTAACAATCAGCCCCAGCATTTT. Protein product: CASSEGGSNNQPQHF.